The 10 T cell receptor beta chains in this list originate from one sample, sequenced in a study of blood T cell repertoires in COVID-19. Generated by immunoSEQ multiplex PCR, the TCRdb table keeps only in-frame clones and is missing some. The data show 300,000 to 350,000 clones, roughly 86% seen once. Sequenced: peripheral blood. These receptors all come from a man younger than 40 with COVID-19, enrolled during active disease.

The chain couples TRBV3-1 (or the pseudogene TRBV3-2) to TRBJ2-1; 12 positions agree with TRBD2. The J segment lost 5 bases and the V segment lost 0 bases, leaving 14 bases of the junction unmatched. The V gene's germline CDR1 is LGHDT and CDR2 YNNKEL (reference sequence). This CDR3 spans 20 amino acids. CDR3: CASSQDLVTSGSSVHNEQFF. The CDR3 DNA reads TGTGCCAGCAGCCAAGATCTTGTGACTAGCGGGAGTTCAGTCCACAATGAGCAGTTCTTC.

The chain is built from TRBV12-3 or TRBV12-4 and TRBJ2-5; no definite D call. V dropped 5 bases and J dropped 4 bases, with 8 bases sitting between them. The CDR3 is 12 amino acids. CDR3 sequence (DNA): TGTGCCAGCAGTCGTCCCCGAGAGACCCAGTACTTC. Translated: CASSRPRETQYF.

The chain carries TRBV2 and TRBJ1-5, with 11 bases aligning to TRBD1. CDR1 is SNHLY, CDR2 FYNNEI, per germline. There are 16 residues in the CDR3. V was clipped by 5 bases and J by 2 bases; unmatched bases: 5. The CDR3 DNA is TGTGCCAGCAGTCGCTCGGGACAGGGGGGCAATCAGCCCCAGCATTTT. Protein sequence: CASSRSGQGGNQPQHF.

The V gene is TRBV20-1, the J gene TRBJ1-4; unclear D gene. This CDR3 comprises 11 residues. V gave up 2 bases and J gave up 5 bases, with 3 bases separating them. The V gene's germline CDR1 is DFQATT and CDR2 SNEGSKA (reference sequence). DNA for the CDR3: TGCAGTGCTAGACAGAATGAAAAACTGTTTTTT. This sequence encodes CSARQNEKLFF.

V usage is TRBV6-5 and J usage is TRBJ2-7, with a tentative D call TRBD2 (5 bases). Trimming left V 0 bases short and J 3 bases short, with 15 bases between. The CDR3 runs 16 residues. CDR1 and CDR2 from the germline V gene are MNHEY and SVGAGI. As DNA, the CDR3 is TGTGCCAGCAGTTACTCATCCGCGGACTTTTACTACGAGCAGTACTTC. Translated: CASSYSSADFYYEQYF.

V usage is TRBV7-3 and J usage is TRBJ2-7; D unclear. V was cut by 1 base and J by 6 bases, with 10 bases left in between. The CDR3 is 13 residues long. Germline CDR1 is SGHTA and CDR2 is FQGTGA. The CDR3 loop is CASSLMSLGEQYF. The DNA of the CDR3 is TGTGCCAGCAGCTTAATGAGCCTCGGCGAGCAGTACTTC. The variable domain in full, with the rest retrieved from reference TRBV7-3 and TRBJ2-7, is GAGVSQTPSNKVTEKGKYVELRCDPISGHTALYWYRQSLGQGPEFLIYFQGTGAADDSGLPNDRFFAVRPEGSVSTLKIQRTERGDSAVYLCASSLMSLGEQYFGPGTRLTVT.

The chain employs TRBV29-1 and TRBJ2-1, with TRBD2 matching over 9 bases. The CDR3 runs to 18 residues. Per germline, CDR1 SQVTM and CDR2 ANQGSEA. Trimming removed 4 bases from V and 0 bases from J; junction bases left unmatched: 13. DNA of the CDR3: TGCAGCGTTGCGGGTTTGATAGGCGGGAGGGCCTCCTACAATGAGCAGTTCTTC. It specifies CSVAGLIGGRASYNEQFF.

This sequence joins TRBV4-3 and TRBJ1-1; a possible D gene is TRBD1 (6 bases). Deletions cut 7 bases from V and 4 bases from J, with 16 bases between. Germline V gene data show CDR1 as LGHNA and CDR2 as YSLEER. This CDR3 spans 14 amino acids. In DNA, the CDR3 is TGCGCCAGCACCAAAAGCAGGGGACCCACTGAAGCTTTCTTT. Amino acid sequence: CASTKSRGPTEAFF.

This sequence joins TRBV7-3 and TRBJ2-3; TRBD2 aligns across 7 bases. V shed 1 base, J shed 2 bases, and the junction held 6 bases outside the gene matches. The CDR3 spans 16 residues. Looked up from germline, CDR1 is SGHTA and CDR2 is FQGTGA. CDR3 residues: CASSLNGGGITDTQYF. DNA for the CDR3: TGTGCCAGCAGCTTAAATGGCGGGGGAATCACAGATACGCAGTATTTT.

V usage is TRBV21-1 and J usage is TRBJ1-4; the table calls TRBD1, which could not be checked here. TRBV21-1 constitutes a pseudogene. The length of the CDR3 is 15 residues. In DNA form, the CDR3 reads TGTGCCAGCAGCAAAGGGGCAAGAGATAATGAAAAACTGTTTTTT. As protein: CASSKGARDNEKLFF.